These 9 T cell receptor beta chains came from one sample sequenced in a study of early T cells in non-severe SARS-CoV-2 infection. TCRdb used MiXCR to reprocess the 5' RACE reads, holding one entry per CDR3 protein. The data contain 40,000 to 55,000 distinct CDR3 sequences, about 6.5% of them seen just once; the ten biggest clones take up roughly 20%. The sequencing used whole blood, collected at baseline. The receptors were gathered from an adult who was a healthcare worker with PCR-confirmed SARS-CoV-2 infection or an uninfected control (not recorded which).

This clonotype was seen only a few times. The chain combines TRBV4-1 with TRBJ1-5; a weak D match, TRBD1 (6 bases). V was trimmed by 3 bases and J by 0 bases, leaving 9 bases between them. Germline CDR1 and CDR2: MGHRA and YSYEKL. This CDR3 spans 15 amino acids. The CDR3 sequence: CASSQDSNSNQPQHF. The CDR3 DNA sequence: TGCGCCAGCAGCCAGGACAGTAATAGCAATCAGCCCCAGCATTTT.

This sequence joins TRBV10-3 and TRBJ1-1; 7 bases match TRBD1. The CDR3 is 13 amino acids. Looked up from germline, CDR1 is ENHRY and CDR2 is SYGVKD. V trimming: 11 bases; J trimming: 5 bases; junction bases outside the gene matches: 11. The CDR3 is CAAQGPGVTEAFF. The CDR3 nucleotides read TGTGCCGCACAGGGGCCGGGGGTGACTGAAGCTTTCTTT.

This clonotype turned up a few times. The V call is TRBV11-2, the J call TRBJ1-6; weak D call: TRBD1 (5 bases). V was cut by 6 bases and J by 8 bases, with 26 bases left in between. CDR3 length: 18 residues. Germline loops: CDR1 SGHAT, CDR2 FQNNGV. The CDR3 loop is CASRQTHPNLRGDSPLHF. As DNA, the CDR3 is TGTGCCAGCAGGCAGACGCACCCCAATCTACGAGGGGATTCACCCCTCCACTTT.

This clonotype turned up a few times. The chain uses TRBV5-6 and TRBJ1-5; the D is unclear. The germline V gene has CDR1 SGHDT and CDR2 YYEEEE. With 2 bases removed from V and 5 bases from J, the gap between germline ends came to 5 bases. CDR3 length: 12 amino acids. The CDR3 DNA sequence: TGTGCCAGCAGCTTCAGAGATCAGCCCCAGCATTTT. Protein product: CASSFRDQPQHF. Full variable domain (outside the CDR3, taken from reference TRBV5-6 and TRBJ1-5): DAGVTQSPTHLIKTRGQQVTLRCSPKSGHDTVSWYQQALGQGPQFIFQYYEEEERQRGNFPDRFSGHQFPNYSSELNVNALLLGDSALYLCASSFRDQPQHFGDGTRLSIL.

This clonotype was picked up many times. The genes are TRBV14 and TRBJ2-5; D uncertain. This CDR3 has 11 residues. Germline values: CDR1 SGHDN, CDR2 FVKESK. Deletions cut 1 base from V and 10 bases from J, with 7 bases between. CDR3 protein: CASSQGPGQYF. DNA for the CDR3: TGTGCCAGCAGCCAAGGACCGGGCCAGTACTTC.

The rearrangement joins TRBV29-1 to TRBJ2-7; D ambiguous. CDR1 and CDR2 from the germline V gene are SQVTM and ANQGSEA. V lost 0 bases and J 4 bases, leaving 10 bases between the germline ends. The CDR3 contains 13 residues. The CDR3: CSVEEGSLYEQYF. In nucleotides, the CDR3 is TGCAGCGTTGAAGAGGGTTCGCTTTACGAGCAGTACTTC.

A few counts support this clonotype. This sequence joins TRBV6-5 and TRBJ2-7, with a tentative D call TRBD2 (6 bases). The CDR3 is 13 residues long. Germline V gives CDR1 MNHEY, CDR2 SVGAGI. Between the trimmed V and J ends, which lost 6 bases and 3 bases, there was a span of 12 bases. The CDR3, as DNA: TGTGCCAGCAGCTCCGGGACTGACTACGAGCAGTACTTC. Translated, it gives CASSSGTDYEQYF.

This clonotype was detected a few times. The chain carries TRBV12-3 or TRBV12-4 and TRBJ2-1; 9 nucleotides align to TRBD1. This CDR3 contains 14 residues. With V trimmed by 6 bases and J by 4 bases, 4 bases remained unmatched. In nucleotides, the CDR3 is TGTGCCAGCAGGGGGACAGGGATATACAATGAGCAGTTCTTC. Protein: CASRGTGIYNEQFF.

This clonotype came up many times. The J gene is TRBJ1-1, the V gene TRBV12-3 or TRBV12-4, with D perhaps TRBD1 (6 bases). Trimming removed 6 bases at V and 1 base at J, with 9 bases between. The CDR3 consists of 13 residues. In nucleotides, the CDR3 is TGTGCCAGCAGAGAGACAGGGAACACTGAAGCTTTCTTT. As protein: CASRETGNTEAFF.